This T cell receptor (beta chain) was sequenced during a study of cytomegalovirus exposure and HLA in healthy donors (dated by TCRdb to the late 2010s). Looking at the study overall: According to a later analysis, the 120 or so validation repertoires were produced on the same platform as the approximately 690 repertoires of the first cohort. Besides the first cohort of roughly 660 subjects, a separate validation cohort made up of roughly 120 different subjects was used. The study was designed to test whether signatures of past pathogen exposure could be identified by cataloging public T cell receptors. The study combined high-throughput TCR immunosequencing, statistical association of individual TCRs with disease status, and machine learning to predict cytomegalovirus infection status.

Here is what the overall study found, with its caveats: According to the authors, the approach could potentially be generalized to other disease states and immunological phenotypes. The study listed around 160 TCR beta chains as associated with cytomegalovirus. The classifier was reported to diagnose cytomegalovirus status with high specificity and sensitivity in both the original and validation cohorts. All 130 or so repertoires were used to score co-occurrence in the validation cohort in a later analysis, because that analysis had no HLA typing for the cohort. Of the cluster scores, roughly 95% were above 0 in a later analysis, which found that TCRs clustered in the first cohort also tended to co-occur in the approximately 120 validation repertoires. A few of the identified cytomegalovirus-associated TCR beta chains were confirmed in vitro to be specific for cytomegalovirus antigens. Most TCR sequences were seen in very few donors, while some public TCRs were found in many individuals.

Donors formed part of the validation cohort, which comprised fewer than 150 subjects and was distinct from the first cohort of 666 subjects. Libraries were constructed by the immunoSEQ multiplex PCR assay. The authors processed their data as follows. A statistical classification framework was developed to diagnose cytomegalovirus status using the catalog of TCR beta chain sequences. Entries here come from immuneACCESS through TCRdb and include only in-frame sequences with V and J called. Some clones fail to appear in such tables; in the studies checked, an unresolved V gene covers under half of the shortfall, and the cause of the remainder is unknown. The DNA was the basis for D and trimming; V, J and clone size are from that table. The sample table lists 230,000 or so clones, 70% to 90% of them with a count of one. The ten largest account for roughly 2.8% of the sample. This clone appeared a single time. Its specific antigen is unknown. Base qualities are not at hand, and no much larger clone is one base apart.

The germline V end is reduced by 2 bases and the J end by 1 base; junction bases left unmatched: 8. The CDR3 covers 16 residues, taking in both the cysteine and the phenylalanine. CDR3 DNA only is kept here, 48 bases in frame from base 1. Sequences SGHRS (CDR1) and YFSETQ (CDR2) are obtained from the germline V gene. The rearrangement joined TRBV5-1 to TRBJ1-1, with 7 bases aligning to TRBD1. The TCR sequence derives from a woman aged 18 to 35 in good health and CMV-seronegative. Sequenced: PBMCs. The DNA is TGCGCCAGCAGCTTTTTTATGCAGGGGGGGAACACTGAAGCTTTCTTT. It translates to CASSFFMQGGNTEAFF.